The T cell receptor beta chain described here comes from a study of cytomegalovirus exposure and HLA in healthy donors. General study points: As a later analysis showed, a missense DCLRE1C variant was linked to trimming of TCR beta V- and J-genes. Cytomegalovirus status was reportedly diagnosed by the classifier with high sensitivity and specificity.

Germline V gives CDR1 SGHRS, CDR2 YFSETQ. The V end was cut by 0 bases, the J end by 3 bases, with 10 bases between. CDR3 length: 16 residues. This clone turned up a few times. As yet, its antigen is unknown. Use of 60 Vbeta and 13 Jbeta primers characterized the PCR. Only in-frame clones appear in the TCRdb table, and some are missing; sequencing was by immunoSEQ multiplex PCR. The sample lists 75,000 or so clones, 60% to 75% occurring once. The sequenced sample consisted of PBMCs. This chain connects TRBV5-1 to TRBJ1-6, with unresolved D. This clonotype was obtained from a man aged 35 to 55 in good health and CMV-seropositive. CDR3 residues: CASSLAGARYNSPLHF. The CDR3 DNA follows: TGCGCCAGCAGCTTGGCCGGTGCCCGCTATAATTCACCCCTCCACTTT.